The 23 T cell receptor beta chains presented below share a single source sample, sequenced in a study of shared clonotypes between healthy human individuals. The data were produced by immunoSEQ multiplex PCR, yet TCRdb's version contains in-frame clones alone and is incomplete. The data hold more than 550,000 clones, with less than 95% observed a single time. Sequencing used memory CD8+ T cells from PBMCs. The subset was: CD45RO+ cells pooled with CCR7-negative TemRA cells. These receptor sequences come from a man aged 18 to 29 in good health. Some clones in this sample may be carry-over from other donors' samples.

The genes are TRBV5-1 and TRBJ2-5; D is possibly TRBD2 (5 bases). TRBJ2-7 matches the DNA end more closely, so the J call is doubtful. CDR1 SGHRS and CDR2 YFSETQ come from the germline V gene. The CDR3 is made up of 14 amino acids. The CDR3 region has the DNA TGCGCCAGCAGCTTGGTAGGGAGAACCTACGAGCAGTACTTC. Amino acid sequence: CASSLVGRTYEQYF.

With regard to this clone: A junction boundary mismatches the germline segment, possibly from a read error. The rearrangement joins TRBV5-4 to TRBJ1-3; D is undetermined. The CDR3 has 16 amino acids. The germline V gene has CDR1 SGHNT and CDR2 YYREEE (reference sequence). The CDR3 here is CASSQDAGSAGNTIYF. CDR3 nucleotide sequence: TGCGCCAGCAGCCAAGATGCAGGCTCCGCTGGAAACACCATATATTTT. Full variable domain (remainder filled in from reference TRBV5-4 and TRBJ1-3): ETGVTQSPTHLIKTRGQQVTLRCSSQSGHNTVSWYQQALGQGPQFIFQYYREEENGRGNFPPRFSGLQFPNYSSELNVNALELDDSALYLCASSQDAGSAGNTIYFGEGSWLTVV.

This clone was detected once. The rearrangement links TRBV28 to TRBJ2-1; D possibly matches TRBD1 or TRBD2 (6 bases each). V dropped 5 bases and J dropped 6 bases, with 14 bases sitting between them. From germline, CDR1 is MDHEN and CDR2 SYDVKM. CDR3 length equals 14 residues. CDR3 in amino acids: CASSPRGHLNEQFF. CDR3 DNA sequence: TGTGCCAGCAGTCCGCGGGGACACCTCAATGAGCAGTTCTTC.

The genes are TRBV7-9 and TRBJ2-6; 9 positions match TRBD1. CDR1 and CDR2 from the germline V gene are SEHNR and FQNEAQ (reference sequence). The CDR3 length is 18 residues. Unmatched junction bases numbered 12, after V lost 7 bases and J lost 2 bases. CDR3 in amino acids: CASNQQGAKWTGANVLTF. The DNA for the CDR3 is TGTGCCAGCAACCAACAGGGGGCGAAATGGACTGGGGCCAACGTCCTGACTTTC.

This chain joins TRBV19 and TRBJ1-6; D might be TRBD1 (5 bases). This CDR3 is built from 13 residues. V dropped 1 base and J dropped 7 bases, with 5 bases sitting between them. The germline gives CDR1 LNHDA, CDR2 SQIVND (reference sequence). The CDR3 spells CASSIGGNSPLHF. The DNA of the CDR3 is TGTGCCAGTAGTATAGGGGGGAATTCACCCCTCCACTTT.

This clone was seen a handful of times. The chain recombines TRBV9 with TRBJ2-1; TRBD2 might be the D (5 bases). This CDR3 contains 15 residues. Germline-derived CDR1 and CDR2 are SGDLS and YYNGEE. V was cut by 2 bases and J by 0 bases, with 9 bases left in between. The CDR3 spells CASSVGGASYNEQFF. CDR3 in DNA: TGTGCCAGCAGCGTCGGAGGCGCCTCCTACAATGAGCAGTTCTTC. The whole variable domain, remainder taken from reference TRBV9 and TRBJ2-1, is DSGVTQTPKHLITATGQRVTLRCSPRSGDLSVYWYQQSLDQGLQFLIQYYNGEERAKGNILERFSAQQFPDLHSELNLSSLELGDSALYFCASSVGGASYNEQFFGPGTRLTVL.

The chain has TRBV28 and TRBJ2-7; 9 bases map to TRBD2. The CDR3 runs 14 residues. The junction had 7 bases not matched to a gene; V was cut back by 5 bases and J by 5 bases. Germline V gives CDR1 MDHEN, CDR2 SYDVKM. The CDR3 coding sequence is TGTGCCAGCAGTCCCATAGCGGGAGACGACGAGCAGTACTTC. Translated: CASSPIAGDDEQYF.

This chain joins TRBV27 and TRBJ2-4, with D perhaps assigned TRBD1 or TRBD2 (6 bases each). CDR3 length: 16 residues. Per germline, CDR1 MNHEY and CDR2 SMNVEV (reference sequence). V shed 5 bases and J shed 2 bases, with 16 bases lying between them. Written as DNA, the CDR3 is TGTGCCAGCAGTGTACAGGGAGGAACGTCCAAAAACATTCAGTACTTC. This encodes CASSVQGGTSKNIQYF.

With regard to this clone: The same CDR3 is also encoded by other DNA sequences in this sample. The chain employs TRBV6-1 and TRBJ1-2; D is unclear. The CDR3 covers 15 residues. Trimming removed 2 bases at V and 2 bases at J, with 12 bases between. Germline V gene lookup returns CDR1 MNHNS and CDR2 SASEGT. In DNA form, the CDR3 reads TGTGCCAGCAGTGAATACGGCAGGCCGAACTATGGCTACACCTTC. It translates to CASSEYGRPNYGYTF.

The genes are TRBV4-2 and TRBJ2-7; a possible D gene is TRBD1 (6 bases). The CDR3 is 16 residues long. V lost 1 base, J lost 2 bases, and 15 bases lay in between. The germline V gene encodes CDR1 LGHNA and CDR2 YNFKEQ. The CDR3 nucleotides are TGTGCCAGCAGCCAAGCCCTCAGGGGCGAAACCTACGAGCAGTACTTC. This encodes CASSQALRGETYEQYF.

The CDR3 is CASSSDRGSGNTIYF. Here the CDR3 DNA reads TGTGCCAGCTCCTCGGACAGGGGGTCTGGAAACACCATATATTTT. The chain joins TRBV2 to TRBJ1-3, with 10 bases lining up with TRBD1. This CDR3 comprises 15 residues. Germline V CDR1 and CDR2: SNHLY, FYNNEI. V lost 8 bases and J lost 1; bases outside the gene matches: 5.

The V gene is TRBV19, the J gene TRBJ1-2; 7 bases fit TRBD1. The CDR3 contains 15 residues. V trimming: 4 bases; J trimming: 4 bases; junction bases outside the gene matches: 9. Looked up from germline, CDR1 is LNHDA and CDR2 is SQIVND (reference sequence). The CDR3 sequence is CASSTTGALSYGYTF. CDR3 sequence (DNA): TGTGCCAGTAGTACCACAGGGGCGTTATCCTATGGCTACACCTTC.

On this clone: A much larger clone is a single base away; this may be a read error. Here the CDR3 reads CASRAGTSGYEQYF. The CDR3 DNA is TGTGCCAGCAGGGCCGGGACTAGCGGCTACGAGCAGTACTTC. V and J are TRBV6-5 and TRBJ2-7; 11 bases fit TRBD2. Per germline, CDR1 MNHEY and CDR2 SVGAGI. V shed 6 bases, J shed 3 bases, and the junction held 4 bases outside the gene matches. CDR3 length equals 14 residues.

The chain employs TRBV28 and TRBJ2-3; 13 bases fit TRBD2. With 6 bases clipped from V and 0 bases from J, the junction kept 12 bases outside the gene matches. The CDR3 has 19 amino acids. Germline values: CDR1 MDHEN, CDR2 SYDVKM. The CDR3 DNA reads as TGTGCCAGCAGCCCGGGACTAGCGGGGACCAGCCCTAGCACAGATACGCAGTATTTT. Translation: CASSPGLAGTSPSTDTQYF.

CDR3 in DNA: TGTGCCAGCAGTCCTCCCGTGGGTATCACAGATACGCAGTATTTT. As protein: CASSPPVGITDTQYF. The chain has TRBV27 and TRBJ2-3; D is unresolved. Germline V gene sequence: CDR1 MNHEY, CDR2 SMNVEV (reference sequence). V lost 5 bases, J lost 2 bases, and 14 bases lay in between. This CDR3 comprises 15 residues.

The V gene is TRBV7-6, the J gene TRBJ1-4, with 9 bases that match TRBD1. Germline CDR1 SGHVS, CDR2 FNYEAQ. V lost 4 bases to trimming and J lost 8 bases; unmatched junction nucleotides: 8. The CDR3 loop spans 15 amino acids. CDR3 nucleotide sequence: TGTGCCAGCAGCTCGTTTACAGGGGGCTGGGAAAAACTGTTTTTT. It codes for CASSSFTGGWEKLFF.

The gene calls are TRBV7-3 and TRBJ2-3; D perhaps matches TRBD1 (5 bases). V was clipped by 5 bases and J by 4 bases, with 16 bases between them. The CDR3 has 15 residues. Germline V lookup: CDR1 SGHTA, CDR2 FQGTGA. CDR3: CASSPSPWGPDTQYF. The CDR3 bases are TGTGCCAGCAGCCCCAGCCCTTGGGGCCCAGATACGCAGTATTTT. The full variable domain, with the rest looked up from reference TRBV7-3 and TRBJ2-3, is GAGVSQTPSNKVTEKGKYVELRCDPISGHTALYWYRQSLGQGPEFLIYFQGTGAADDSGLPNDRFFAVRPEGSVSTLKIQRTERGDSAVYLCASSPSPWGPDTQYFGPGTRLTVL.

This chain links TRBV6-6 with TRBJ2-7; 9 nucleotides line up with TRBD2. V shed 5 bases and J 2 bases; nucleotides not matched to a gene: 7. The CDR3 contains 15 residues. Looked up from germline, CDR1 is MNHNY and CDR2 is SVGAGI (reference sequence). This chain's CDR3 is CASSPGLAATYEQYF. CDR3 nucleotides: TGTGCCAGCAGTCCGGGACTAGCCGCTACCTACGAGCAGTACTTC.

This rearrangement joins TRBV6-4 to TRBJ2-5; 8 bases fit TRBD2. CDR3 length equals 14 residues. The germline CDR1 and CDR2 sequences are MRHNA and SNTAGT. V was clipped by 3 bases and J by 4 bases; unmatched bases: 4. The CDR3 coding sequence is TGTGCCAGCAGTGAACGCCTAGCGGGAGAGACCCAGTACTTC. It translates to CASSERLAGETQYF.

This sequence joins TRBV19 and TRBJ1-1, with D tentatively TRBD1 (5 bases). Germline lookup yields CDR1 LNHDA and CDR2 SQIVND (reference sequence). The CDR3 has 14 amino acids. Trimming left V 3 bases short and J 1 base short, with 9 bases between. The CDR3 reads CASSIQGGNTEAFF. DNA for the CDR3: TGTGCCAGTAGTATTCAGGGCGGGAACACTGAAGCTTTCTTT.

The gene calls are TRBV5-6 and TRBJ2-5; the match to TRBD1 covers 12 bases. The CDR3 runs to 16 residues. From germline, CDR1 is SGHDT and CDR2 YYEEEE. With V trimmed by 4 bases and J by 4 bases, 8 bases remained unmatched. In DNA, the CDR3 is TGTGCCAGCAGCACGGACCGGGACAGGGGGCCAGAGACCCAGTACTTC. It encodes CASSTDRDRGPETQYF.

Regarding this clone: Given a far larger clone just one base away, this is likely a sequencing read error. Other DNA sequences in this sample translate to the same CDR3. The rearrangement joins TRBV7-9 to TRBJ1-5; D ambiguous. The CDR3 is made up of 12 amino acids. Germline CDR1 is SEHNR and CDR2 is FQNEAQ (reference sequence). V lost 2 bases, J lost 6 bases, and 5 bases lay in between. This CDR3 reads CASSLLGQPQHF. DNA of the CDR3: TGTGCCAGCAGCTTATTGGGTCAGCCCCAGCATTTT.

The gene calls are TRBV6-5 and TRBJ2-1; D may match TRBD1 or TRBD2 (6 bases each). The germline gives CDR1 MNHEY, CDR2 SVGAGI. V was shortened by 7 bases and J by 9 bases, with 22 bases between the two germline ends. The CDR3 covers 15 residues. As DNA, the CDR3 is TGTGCCAGCAACACGCCTATAGGGGGGTTCGGTGAGCAGTTCTTC. It is translated as CASNTPIGGFGEQFF.